This T cell receptor beta chain comes out of a study of blood T cell repertoires in COVID-19 (TCRdb year 2020). Regarding the complete study: Samples covering the acute and convalescent phases of COVID-19 were provided by collaborators in the United States, Italy and Spain. The prospective study material was composed of cDNA or gDNA derived from T cells, B-cell-depleted T cells, or PBMCs. Deeply sampled blood TCRbeta repertoires from subjects exposed to, actively infected with, or recovered from COVID-19 were included in the dataset. The repertoires were released in a freely available public database meant as a resource for research on the immune response to SARS-CoV-2. The samples were drawn from the first 160 participants of the ongoing ImmuneRACE study and from 950 to 1,500 subjects provided by 6 global collaborators. Sample metadata almost always included a de-identified subject ID, COVID-19 status, age in years and sex. Where available, HLA class I and class II types were taken from metadata supplied by the sample provider and were not determined by assay-based typing. What the work shows at the level of the full study, not this receptor alone: The amount of clinical and demographic metadata varied by source and participant and was provided uncurated.

TCRbeta CDR3 regions were amplified from genomic DNA by means of the immunoSEQ Assay, a bias-controlled multiplex PCR. Processing in the source paper ran as follows. The number of nucleated cells in each sample was estimated by amplification of reference gene primers within the assay. To quantify the absolute abundance of each unique TCRbeta CDR3 rearrangement, sequence reads were collapsed and filtered. Productive Simpson clonality was computed per sample as the square root of Simpson's diversity index over productive rearrangements. TCRdb's version of the immuneACCESS table is confined to in-frame rearrangements and falls short of the full clone set. An unresolved V gene accounts for under half of the shortfall where checked; the remainder is of unknown origin. For V, J and clone size, that table is used; D and trimming come from the DNA. The sample table contains hundreds of thousands of clones; only one count was recorded for 70% to 90% of them. Roughly 1.4% of the sample is in the top ten clones.

Each collaborating institution followed its own protocols to collect whole blood in K2EDTA tubes. Collaborator samples were shipped for TCRbeta analysis as frozen whole blood, isolated PBMCs, or DNA extracted from either sample type. The CDR1 and CDR2 encoded by the germline V gene are SGHRS and YFSETQ. The junction shows trimming of 0 bases on V and 0 bases on J, and the gene matches do not reach 3 bases of it. The CDR3 has 16 amino acids, counting the end cysteine and phenylalanine. The CDR3 DNA has 48 bases and is translated from base 1. Regarding this clone: What this receptor recognizes is not known. The sample holds no much larger clone one base away, and base qualities are not on file.

The origin of this receptor is a woman aged 25 to 39 with active or convalescent COVID-19. The V and J segments used are TRBV5-1 and TRBJ1-3, and TRBD1 aligns with 7 junction nucleotides. Material: peripheral blood. CDR3 reads: CASSLEAGGSGNTIYF. Here is the DNA: TGCGCCAGCAGCTTGGAGGCAGGGGGCTCTGGAAACACCATATATTTT.